A single TCR beta chain is shown here with its context. Its antigen remains unidentified. One base away there is no much larger clone; base qualities are not given. The sample has other DNA sequences that encode this CDR3 too. The donors were healthy, HIV-negative adults with no recently reported acute infections or vaccinations. Every donor was a Caucasian adult residing in Nashville, Tennessee, USA. CD4+ T cells were enriched by magnetic negative selection, after which naive cells were positively selected on CD45RA and the negative fraction was taken as the memory subset. Blood was collected by leukapheresis, and PBMCs were isolated by Ficoll-Histopaque density gradient centrifugation and then cryopreserved in liquid nitrogen vapor phase. Purity and quantity of every magnetically sorted T cell population were checked by analytical flow cytometry. Genomic DNA was isolated from every sorted fraction and measured by UV absorbance on a Nanodrop 2000c.

These data originate in a study of shared clonotypes between healthy human individuals (dated by TCRdb to 2020 to 2021). General notes on the study: Three men and two women, aged 18 to 49 years, made up the cohort. For each donor, CD4 naive and CD4 memory were each given three plates, CD8 naive was given two plates, and CD8 memory was given one plate. To estimate repertoire size and how much clonotype sharing occurs between individuals, the study deeply sequenced the blood TCR repertoires of five or six healthy adults. Libraries were prepared and TCR repertoires were sequenced by different laboratories using diverse techniques, in order to increase sequencing depth and limit assay-specific biases. Leukapheresis yielded between about 0.85 and 10 billion PBMCs per donor.

What the study reported, not specific to this receptor: Pairwise subsampling led to the expectation that sequencing depth would affect the degree of clonotype sharing among donors. Larger estimated clonotype richness was generally found for naive subsets than for memory subsets. Compared with non-shared clonotypes, clonotypes shared by all four sorted-subset donors had higher generation probabilities. The small number of donors limited the genetic and exposure-history diversity represented. Incomplete sequencing was indicated by rarefaction of sorted-subset datasets, despite the large sequencing depth. Sampling was limited to blood, and TCR repertoires in tissue likely differ from TCR repertoires in blood. Around 5% of naive CD4, 3.5% of naive CD8, about 2.4% of memory CD4, and around 0.42% of memory CD8 clonotypes were shared across several donors.

TCR CDR3 regions were amplified from genomic DNA by multiplex PCR using the deep immunoSEQ assay. Extracted genomic DNA from each cell subset was distributed evenly across all wells of several immunoSEQ 96-well plates, and each plate was treated as a replicate. For sorted subsets, roughly 200 ng of genomic DNA, equivalent to 30,000 or so T cell genomes, went into each replicate PCR. The purified libraries were quantified using a Qubit 3.0 fluorometer, sized with a Bioanalyzer 2100, and then quantified again using the KAPA Library Quantification kit. Every immunoSEQ 96-well plate was sequenced on a separate single-read 150-cycle Illumina NextSeq 550 flow cell. The authors processed their data as follows. The immunoSEQ output contained only junctional sequences without quality scores, so filtering could not match that applied to full-length reads. To assign V/J genes and CDR3, sequences were annotated using PyIR, a Python wrapper for IgBLAST v1.9, with IMGT germline references. Reads were removed for weak V/J assignments (E-value above 1e-6), missing CDR3, stop codons, out-of-frame junctions, or ambiguous translated residues. V3J clonotypes were defined as sequences sharing an identical inferred V gene, J gene, and CDR3 amino acid sequence. The percentage overlap between two repertoires was calculated by dividing the number of shared unique clonotypes by the size of the smaller repertoire. RTK rarefaction, the Chao1 estimator, and Recon v2.1 estimates of unobserved clonotypes were used to assess repertoire richness. Generation probabilities for all TCRbeta clonotypes obtained by the gDNA method from several donors were computed using OLGA. TCRdb took this table from immuneACCESS and kept in-frame rearrangements with V and J called. Such tables lack part of the clones; where checked against another copy, unresolved V genes explain under half of the gap, and the rest is unexplained. V and J calls and clone size are given by that table; D and trimming were obtained from the DNA. This sample comprises around 2.5 million clones, approximately 94% of them detected only once. About 0.38% of the sample rests with the top ten.

The specimen sequenced was naive CD4+ T cells from PBMCs. Sample cell subset or site, as interpreted from the label and publication: CD45RA+ positively selected. The TCR comes from a man younger than 35 in good health. Some clones in this sample may be carry-over from other donors' samples.

DNA sequence: TGTGCCAGCAGCCGTGACAGCTCCTACGAGCAGTACTTC. Translated, this is CASSRDSSYEQYF. This receptor chain uses TRBV7-9 and TRBJ2-7; the D gene is perhaps TRBD1, on 5 matching bases. V is reduced by 5 bases and J by 0 bases, leaving a spacing of 8 bases between them. The germline V gene (reference sequence) supplies CDR1 SEHNR and CDR2 FQNEAQ. Including the terminal cysteine and phenylalanine, the CDR3 comprises 13 residues. CDR3 DNA is the only sequence kept; it has 39 bases, read in frame from the first base.